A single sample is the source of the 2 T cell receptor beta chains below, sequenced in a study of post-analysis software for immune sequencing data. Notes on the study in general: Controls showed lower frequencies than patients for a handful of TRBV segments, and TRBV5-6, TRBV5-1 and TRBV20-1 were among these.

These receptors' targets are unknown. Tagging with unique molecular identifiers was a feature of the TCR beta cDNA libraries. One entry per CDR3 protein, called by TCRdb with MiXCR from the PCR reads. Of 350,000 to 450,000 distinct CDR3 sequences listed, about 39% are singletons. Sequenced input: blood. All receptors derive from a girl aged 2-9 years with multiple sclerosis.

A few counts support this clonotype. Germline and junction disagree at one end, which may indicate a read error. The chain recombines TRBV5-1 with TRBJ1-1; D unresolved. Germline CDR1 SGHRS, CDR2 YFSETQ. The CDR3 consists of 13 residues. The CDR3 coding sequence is TGTGCTAGCAGCTTAAGAGCGAACACTGAAGCTTTCTTT. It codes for CASSLRANTEAFF. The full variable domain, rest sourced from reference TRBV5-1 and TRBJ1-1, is KAGVTQTPRYLIKTRGQQVTLSCSPISGHRSVSWYQQTPGQGLQFLFEYFSETQRNKGNFPGRFSGRQFSNSRSEMNVSTLELGDSALYLCASSLRANTEAFFGQGTRLTVV.

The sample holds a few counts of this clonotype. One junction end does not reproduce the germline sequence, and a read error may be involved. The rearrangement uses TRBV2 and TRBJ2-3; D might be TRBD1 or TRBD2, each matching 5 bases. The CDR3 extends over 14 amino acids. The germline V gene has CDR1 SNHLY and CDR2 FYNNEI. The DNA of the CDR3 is TGCGCCAGCAGCGAGGTCGGGGCGGGAGATACGCAGTATTTT. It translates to CASSEVGAGDTQYF.